The rows below give T cell receptor beta chains drawn from one sample of a study of CD8+CD57+ T cells in acquired aplastic anemia. Using its own MiXCR run on the reads, TCRdb lists one record per CDR3 protein. Seen here are 100,000 to 150,000 distinct CDR3 sequences, about 43% observed once, and the top ten hold about 2.6%. Source material: sorted CD4+, CD8+, or CD8+CD57+ T cells (not recorded which) from PBMCs. The receptors were gathered from a human donor with aplastic anemia. Both conserved end residues are part of each CDR3. D genes are given only for firm matches. Size tells how often a clone was seen (once, few, many) or the class of an expanded clone, and some rows leave it out.

d_call clone_size j_call v_call cdr3_nt cdr3_aa
TRBD1 NA TRBJ1-6 TRBV30 TGTGCCTGGGCCCTCCGGGACAGGCAGTCCTATAATTCACCCCTCCACTTT CAWALRDRQSYNSPLHF
TRBD1 few TRBJ1-5 TRBV6-2/TRBV6-3 TGTGCCAGCGGGAAAGGGACAGGGGGCAATCAGCCCCAGCATTTT CASGKGTGGNQPQHF
NA NA TRBJ1-2 TRBV7-9 TGTGCCAGCAGCCAGACAGCGTACTATGGCTACACCTTC CASSQTAYYGYTF
NA many TRBJ1-3 TRBV6-1 TGTGCCAGCAGCCAAGGGGCAGGATCGAACACCATATATTTT CASSQGAGSNTIYF
NA many TRBJ2-3 TRBV7-2 TGTGCCAGCAGCCCGGTGGTTAGCACAGATACGCAGTATTTT CASSPVVSTDTQYF
NA NA TRBJ2-5 TRBV19 TGTGCCAGTAGTAGGGAGAGCAATCAGCCCCAGTACTTC CASSRESNQPQYF
NA many TRBJ1-2 TRBV14 TGTGCCAGCAGCCAAGATGAGGGGGGATGGTATGGCTACACCTTC CASSQDEGGWYGYTF
NA NA TRBJ1-1 TRBV6-1 TGTGCCAGCAGTAAAAAGGCAGGGGAGAACACTGAAGCTTTCTTT CASSKKAGENTEAFF
NA NA TRBJ2-7 TRBV9 TGTGCCAGCAGCGTAGCCGGCTACGATCGCGAGCAGTACTTC CASSVAGYDREQYF
NA many TRBJ2-3 TRBV7-2 TGTGCCAGCAGCTTAAACCCGATTGGGACAGATACGCAGTATTTT CASSLNPIGTDTQYF
NA NA TRBJ2-7 TRBV7-2 TGTGCCAGCAGCTTAGCGGGGGGGCCTTCCTACGAGCAGTACTTC CASSLAGGPSYEQYF
NA once TRBJ1-4 TRBV19 TGTGCCAGTAGCGAGGACCCACTAAGGAAACTGTTTTTT CASSEDPLRKLFF
TRBD1 many TRBJ1-2 TRBV14 TGTGCCAGCAGCCAAGCTGCTGGGACAGCGAGTTATGGCTACACCTTC CASSQAAGTASYGYTF
TRBD1 NA TRBJ1-2 TRBV29-1 TGCAGCGTGTCTGAGACAGGGCGTGGGGATGGCTACACCTTC CSVSETGRGDGYTF
NA many TRBJ2-3 TRBV20-1 TGCAGTGCTGGACGCGATACGCAGTATTTT CSAGRDTQYF
TRBD1 many TRBJ2-7 TRBV6-1 TGTGCCAGCAGTTTTCAGGGGGCGGGCTACGAGCAGTACTTC CASSFQGAGYEQYF
NA NA TRBJ1-2 TRBV7-7 TGTGCCAGCAGCTTATTCTTCAGGCAATCCTATGGCTACACCTTC CASSLFFRQSYGYTF
TRBD1 many TRBJ1-2 TRBV29-1 TGCAGCGTTATAGAAACAGGGGGCTATGCTGGCTACACCTTC CSVIETGGYAGYTF
NA medium-sized TRBJ1-6 TRBV10-3 TGTGCCACCGGAGGCGTGGAAGGATCACCCCTCCACTTT CATGGVEGSPLHF
TRBD2 many TRBJ2-5 TRBV3-1 TGTGCCAGCAGACCCGGGACTAGCGGGGGGGGCCAAGAGACCCAGTACTTC CASRPGTSGGGQETQYF
TRBD1 NA TRBJ1-5 TRBV6-5 TGTGCCAGCAGTTTCGACAGGGGGCGGCCCCAGCATTTT CASSFDRGRPQHF
NA NA TRBJ1-2 TRBV29-1 TGCAGCGTTCGTGACAGGCGAATCTATGGCTACACCTTC CSVRDRRIYGYTF
TRBD1 once TRBJ2-7 TRBV15 TGTGCCACCAGCGAGGACAGGGGGCGGTACGAGCAGTACTTC CATSEDRGRYEQYF
TRBD2 many TRBJ2-3 TRBV7-2 TGTGCCAGCAGCTCGAGCGGGGGGGCCACAGATACGCAGTATTTT CASSSSGGATDTQYF